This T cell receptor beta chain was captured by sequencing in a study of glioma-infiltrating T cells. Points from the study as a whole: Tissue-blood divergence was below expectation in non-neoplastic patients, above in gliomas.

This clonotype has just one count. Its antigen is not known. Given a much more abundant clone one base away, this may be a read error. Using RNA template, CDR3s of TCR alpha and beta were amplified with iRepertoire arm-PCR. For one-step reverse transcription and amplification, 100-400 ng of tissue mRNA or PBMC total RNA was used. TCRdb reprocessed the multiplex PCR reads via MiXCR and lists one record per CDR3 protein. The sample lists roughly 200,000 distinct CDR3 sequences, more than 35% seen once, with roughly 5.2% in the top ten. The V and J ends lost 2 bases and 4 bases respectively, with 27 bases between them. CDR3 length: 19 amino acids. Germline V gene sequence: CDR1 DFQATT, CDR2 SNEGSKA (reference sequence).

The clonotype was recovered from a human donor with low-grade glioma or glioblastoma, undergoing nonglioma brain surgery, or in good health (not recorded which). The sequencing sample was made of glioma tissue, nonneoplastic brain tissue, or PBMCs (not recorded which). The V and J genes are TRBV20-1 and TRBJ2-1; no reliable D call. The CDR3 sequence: CSARLNPMLATKLYNEQFF. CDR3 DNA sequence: TGCAGTGCTAGATTGAATCCAATGCTGGCTACAAAGCTATACAATGAGCAGTTCTTC.